This T cell receptor (beta chain) was recovered during a study of blood T cell repertoires in COVID-19. The overall study: Donors in the United States, Italy and Spain gave samples during acute or convalescent COVID-19. PBMCs, B-cell-depleted T cells, or T cells were the source of the cDNA or gDNA that made up the material.

The CDR3 is 14 residues long. The ends were cut back, 5 bases at V and 2 bases at J, with 10 bases in the middle. Germline values: CDR1 LNHDA, CDR2 SQIVND (reference sequence). In the original analysis: Quantification of nucleated cells was approximated via reference gene primer amplification. The assay was immunoSEQ multiplex PCR, and TCRdb's table has in-frame clones only and misses some. That table gives V, J and clone size, and the DNA gave D and trimming. Among about 250,000 clones listed, roughly 90% were seen once. This receptor was taken from a woman aged 40 to 50 who had recovered from COVID-19. V gene TRBV19 combines with J gene TRBJ1-5; the D is unclear. Sequencing was carried out using peripheral blood. This chain's CDR3 is CASSDTPGNQPQHF. CDR3 in DNA: TGTGCCAGTAGTGACACGCCGGGCAATCAGCCCCAGCATTTT.